What follows describes a single TCR beta chain. This sample is drawn from a study of technical replicates of blood from a few donors. The repertoire was sequenced with immunoSEQ multiplex PCR; TCRdb's copy has only in-frame clones and lacks some. The repertoire includes tens of thousands of clones, roughly nine tenths of them detected once, and approximately 4.6% sits in the top ten. This clonotype was sampled from a human donor in good health. Some clones in this sample may be carry-over from other donors' samples. The sample was PBMCs.

In DNA, the CDR3 is TGTGCCAGCAGTTTGAGCGGGGGGGGCTCCTACGAGCAGTACTTC. Protein sequence: CASSLSGGGSYEQYF. V gene TRBV27 combines with J gene TRBJ2-7; 10 positions agree with TRBD2. Germline loops: CDR1 MNHEY, CDR2 SMNVEV (reference sequence). The CDR3 totals 15 residues. Germline trimming cut 3 bases from V and 0 bases from J; bases unmatched to any gene: 2.